Below are 13 T cell receptor beta chains sequenced from a single sample in a study of cytomegalovirus exposure and HLA in healthy donors. With 60 Vbeta and 13 Jbeta primers, the PCR was carried out. The method was immunoSEQ multiplex PCR; TCRdb's version includes in-frame clones alone and lacks a portion of them. The sample records 90,000 to 120,000 clones, approximately 79% being singletons. Sequencing used PBMCs. The receptors were gathered from a woman in her thirties or forties in good health and CMV-seropositive.

This clone was counted a few times. J is TRBJ1-4 and V is TRBV7-9; D gene unclear. The CDR3 contains 12 residues. CDR1 and CDR2 (germline): SEHNR, FQNEAQ (reference sequence). Trimming cost V 5 bases and J 7 bases, with 8 bases left between them. The chain's CDR3 is CASSLNLEKLFF. In DNA form, the CDR3 reads TGTGCCAGCAGCCTAAACCTTGAAAAACTGTTTTTT.

The genes are TRBV6-5 and TRBJ2-2; 7 positions match TRBD1. The junction had 6 bases not matched to a gene; V was cut back by 5 bases and J by 6 bases. This CDR3 region has 14 residues. The V gene's germline CDR1 is MNHEY and CDR2 SVGAGI. The CDR3 spells CASSQTGYAGELFF. The CDR3, as DNA: TGTGCCAGCAGTCAGACAGGGTACGCCGGGGAGCTGTTTTTT.

V usage is TRBV29-1 and J usage is TRBJ2-5; 7 bases match TRBD2. The germline V gene encodes CDR1 SQVTM and CDR2 ANQGSEA. V shed 8 bases and J 5 bases; nucleotides not matched to a gene: 5. The CDR3 runs 11 residues. This CDR3 reads CSFQGGETQYF. In DNA, the CDR3 is TGCAGCTTTCAGGGAGGGGAGACCCAGTACTTC.

A few counts support this clone. The gene calls are TRBV7-2 and TRBJ1-4; the D gene is possibly TRBD1 (5 bases). Trimming stripped 1 base from V and 6 bases from J, with 9 bases between. Germline CDR1 SGHTA, CDR2 FQGNSA. The CDR3 is 14 amino acids. This CDR3 is CASSLDIQDEKLFF. The CDR3 DNA reads TGTGCCAGCAGCTTAGATATACAGGATGAAAAACTGTTTTTT.

On this clone: Other DNA sequences of this sample code for an identical CDR3. V is TRBV6-5 and J is TRBJ2-7; 13 nucleotides align to TRBD2. This CDR3 has 16 residues. The J segment lost 4 bases and the V segment lost 2 bases, leaving 5 bases of the junction unmatched. Germline CDR1 is MNHEY and CDR2 is SVGAGI. The CDR3 DNA follows: TGTGCCAGCAGTTACAGCGGACTAGCGGGGGAGTACGAGCAGTACTTC. It is translated as CASSYSGLAGEYEQYF.

This clone was seen once. V is TRBV28 and J is TRBJ2-2; tentatively, D is TRBD2 (6 bases). The V and J ends lost 2 bases and 2 bases respectively, with 9 bases between them. CDR1 MDHEN and CDR2 SYDVKM come from the germline V gene. The length of the CDR3 is 15 residues. The chain's CDR3 is CASSLALANTGELFF. The CDR3 DNA reads TGTGCCAGCAGTTTAGCACTAGCAAACACCGGGGAGCTGTTTTTT.

The chain combines TRBV5-8 with TRBJ1-3; no reliable D call. Per germline, CDR1 SGHTS and CDR2 YDEGEE. This CDR3 comprises 13 residues. Trimming removed 7 bases from V and 4 bases from J, with 12 bases in between. CDR3 sequence: CASPPVSGNTIYF. CDR3 coding DNA: TGTGCCAGCCCCCCGGTGTCGGGAAACACCATATATTTT.

V and J are TRBV5-1 and TRBJ1-1; 10 nucleotides match TRBD1. The CDR3 is 15 amino acids. J gave up 3 bases and V 3 bases, and 5 bases lay outside the gene matches. The germline gives CDR1 SGHRS, CDR2 YFSETQ. This CDR3 reads CASSSAGTGDTEAFF. CDR3 DNA: TGCGCCAGCAGCTCAGCCGGGACAGGGGACACTGAAGCTTTCTTT.

The chain joins TRBV5-1 to TRBJ1-3; 8 bases agree with TRBD1. The trim removed 4 bases at V and 4 bases at J, leaving 7 bases unmatched. This CDR3 region has 15 residues. Germline CDR1 is SGHRS and CDR2 is YFSETQ. The CDR3 DNA reads TGCGCCAGCAGCCTTCAGGGGGCAGGAGGAAACACCATATATTTT. Translated: CASSLQGAGGNTIYF.

The genes are TRBV18 and TRBJ2-7, with D tentatively TRBD1 (5 bases). This CDR3 spans 15 amino acids. Looked up from germline, CDR1 is KGHSH and CDR2 is LQKENI. Trimming took off 5 bases at V and 0 bases at J, with 14 bases between the two ends. The CDR3 bases are TGTGCCAGCTCAAATCAGGGCCGGAGCTCCTACGAGCAGTACTTC. It specifies CASSNQGRSSYEQYF.

This sequence joins TRBV30 and TRBJ2-7; TRBD1 matches at 7 bases. Germline loops: CDR1 GTSNPN, CDR2 SVGIG (reference sequence). This CDR3 is built from 15 residues. V was pared by 1 base and J by 0 bases, with 6 bases of the junction left unmatched. The CDR3 here is CAWSEIWTGSYEQYF. CDR3 DNA: TGTGCCTGGAGTGAAATTTGGACAGGCTCCTACGAGCAGTACTTC. Looking up the rest from reference TRBV30 and TRBJ2-7 gives the full variable domain: SQTIHQWPATLVQPVGSPLSLECTVEGTSNPNLYWYRQAAGRGLQLLFYSVGIGQISSEVPQNLSASRPQDRQFILSSKKLLLSDSGFYLCAWSEIWTGSYEQYFGPGTRLTVT.

This chain uses TRBV7-3 with TRBJ2-1, with TRBD1 matching over 10 bases. The CDR3 spans 14 residues. Germline V gene data show CDR1 as SGHTA and CDR2 as FQGTGA. Unmatched junction bases numbered 2, after V lost 2 bases and J lost 7 bases. This chain's CDR3 is CASSLRDRGNEQFF. The CDR3 DNA reads TGTGCCAGCAGCTTACGGGACAGGGGTAATGAGCAGTTCTTC.

The chain recombines TRBV2 with TRBJ2-2; unclear D gene. Trimming removed 3 bases from V and 0 bases from J, with 8 bases in between. The CDR3 spans 15 residues. CDR1 is SNHLY, CDR2 FYNNEI, per germline. For the CDR3, the DNA is TGTGCCAGCAGTGAGAGAGGTTCGAACACCGGGGAGCTGTTTTTT. Translating it yields CASSERGSNTGELFF.